The T cell receptor beta chain described here comes from a study of response to subunit inactivated influenza vaccine. TCRdb ran MiXCR on the RT-PCR reads and lists one entry per CDR3 protein. Of approximately 490,000 distinct CDR3 sequences listed, around 7.9% are singletons. This CDR3 region has 16 residues. CDR1 is DFQATT, CDR2 SNEGSKA, per germline (reference sequence). With regard to this clonotype: The antigen is undetermined. One end of the junction is discordant with germline, which a read error may explain.

General study findings and limits: The authors suggested that every seasonal influenza vaccination recruits few new T cells.

The rearrangement joins TRBV20-1 to TRBJ1-2; TRBD1 matches at 9 bases. The sequence came from a man between 50 and 75 years old who received an inactivated influenza vaccine. The sequenced sample was PBMCs from blood, obtained around 25 months after vaccination. CDR3: CSARDPGDRVNYGYTF. DNA of the CDR3: TGCAGTGCTAGAGATCCGGGGGACAGGGTTAACTATGGGTACACCTTC.